The 23 T cell receptor beta chains presented below share a single source sample, sequenced in a study of T cell changes during pregnancy in multiple sclerosis. This table comes from immunoSEQ multiplex PCR, and its TCRdb copy is limited to in-frame clones, with some not included. Here the sample spans around 80,000 clones, approximately 95% being singletons. The source material was peripheral blood, sampled in the second trimester of pregnancy. The receptors stem from a female donor in good health, enrolled as a control in a pregnancy study.

The chain combines TRBV19 with TRBJ2-2, with D perhaps TRBD2 (7 bases). V was clipped by 4 bases and J by 6 bases, with 21 bases between them. From germline, CDR1 is LNHDA and CDR2 SQIVND (reference sequence). The CDR3 spans 17 residues. The CDR3: CASSTLGEGGPPGELFF. The CDR3 DNA follows: TGTGCCAGTAGTACCCTCGGGGAGGGGGGGCCTCCCGGGGAGCTGTTTTTT.

The chain links TRBV5-1 to TRBJ2-1, with D possibly matching TRBD2 (6 bases). The V gene's germline CDR1 is SGHRS and CDR2 YFSETQ. V lost 5 bases and J 10 bases, leaving 28 bases between the germline ends. The CDR3 sequence is 17 residues long. The CDR3 DNA is TGCGCCAGCAGTTTAATTCCGGGACCGGCGATTGCGGGGGAGCAGTTCTTC. The encoded protein is CASSLIPGPAIAGEQFF.

CDR3 amino acids: CASSRGTWGEQFF. CDR3 nucleotide sequence: TGTGCCAGCAGCCGGGGAACTTGGGGTGAGCAGTTCTTC. V usage is TRBV7-9 and J usage is TRBJ2-1, with a weak D call TRBD2 (5 bases). The germline V and J ends were trimmed by 5 bases and 9 bases, with 14 bases remaining between them. This CDR3 is built from 13 residues. Germline V lookup: CDR1 SEHNR, CDR2 FQNEAQ (reference sequence).

The chain employs TRBV4-2 and TRBJ2-1, with 8 nucleotides matching TRBD2. Germline values: CDR1 LGHNA, CDR2 YNFKEQ. This CDR3 has 14 amino acids. The V and J ends lost 9 bases and 6 bases, in that order; junction bases with no gene match: 10. This CDR3 reads CASALGTSPNEQFF. The CDR3 DNA reads TGTGCCAGTGCTCTCGGGACTAGTCCCAATGAGCAGTTCTTC.

The rearrangement uses TRBV5-1 and TRBJ1-4; TRBD1 agrees at 9 bases. V gave up 5 bases and J gave up 5 bases; unmatched junction bases: 4. In germline, CDR1 is SGHRS, CDR2 YFSETQ. This CDR3 contains 14 residues. CDR3 region: CASSLQGANEKLFF. CDR3 in DNA: TGCGCCAGCAGTTTACAGGGGGCAAATGAAAAACTGTTTTTT.

The table lists this clone with a count of one. The chain joins TRBV6-6 to TRBJ2-1; maybe TRBD2 (5 bases). The CDR3 extends over 12 amino acids. The germline CDR1 and CDR2 sequences are MNHNY and SVGAGI (reference sequence). The ends were cut back, 8 bases at V and 10 bases at J, with 15 bases in the middle. The CDR3 DNA follows: TGTGCCAGCTCCCCTGGGAGAGAGGAGCAGTTCTTC. The encoded protein is CASSPGREEQFF.

For this clone: This CDR3 is also generated by other DNA sequences in the sample. The genes are TRBV6-5 and TRBJ1-1; D ambiguous. The germline V gene encodes CDR1 MNHEY and CDR2 SVGAGI. Trimming pared 2 bases from V and 4 bases from J, leaving 8 bases between. The CDR3 runs to 13 residues. The CDR3 here is CASSYLGGTEAFF. The CDR3 nucleotides read TGTGCCAGCAGTTACCTTGGAGGCACTGAAGCTTTCTTT.

The rearrangement links TRBV27 to TRBJ2-7, with TRBD1 matching 9 bases. The V and J ends lost 6 bases and 5 bases, in that order; junction bases with no gene match: 8. The CDR3 spans 14 residues. Per the germline V gene, CDR1 is MNHEY and CDR2 is SMNVEV (reference sequence). This CDR3 reads CASSPTGGADEQYF. CDR3 nucleotide sequence: TGTGCCAGCAGCCCTACAGGGGGCGCGGACGAGCAGTACTTC.

V gene TRBV19 combines with J gene TRBJ1-2; 9 bases are a match to TRBD1. The CDR3 has 15 residues. V gave up 6 bases and J gave up 4 bases; unmatched junction bases: 9. Germline CDR1 reads LNHDA; CDR2 reads SQIVND (reference sequence). This chain's CDR3 is CASSPAGTGSYGYTF. The CDR3 nucleotides are TGTGCCAGTAGCCCTGCTGGGACAGGGTCCTATGGCTACACCTTC.

The chain combines TRBV15 with TRBJ1-2; D might be TRBD1 (6 bases). The ends were cut back, 0 bases at V and 4 bases at J, with 12 bases in the middle. Germline assignment: CDR1 LNHNV and CDR2 YYDKDF (reference sequence). The CDR3 length is 15 residues. CDR3 sequence reads: CATSRDGTPSYGYTF. CDR3 nucleotide sequence: TGTGCCACCAGCAGAGATGGGACACCTAGCTATGGCTACACCTTC.

This rearrangement joins TRBV7-6 to TRBJ2-3; no reliable D call. The germline V and J ends were trimmed by 3 bases and 3 bases, with 13 bases remaining between them. Germline CDR1 reads SGHVS; CDR2 reads FNYEAQ. The CDR3 sequence is 15 residues long. Here the CDR3 reads CASSFTPKLTDTQYF. The CDR3 region has the DNA TGTGCCAGCAGCTTCACTCCTAAACTAACAGATACGCAGTATTTT. Variable domain in full (rest from reference TRBV7-6 and TRBJ2-3): GAGVSQSPRYKVTKRGQDVALRCDPISGHVSLYWYRQALGQGPEFLTYFNYEAQQDKSGLPNDRFSAERPEGSISTLTIQRTEQRDSAMYRCASSFTPKLTDTQYFGPGTRLTVL.

This clone was detected once. V usage is TRBV5-1 and J usage is TRBJ2-7; 7 bases line up with TRBD2. CDR3 length: 17 residues. Germline V gene data show CDR1 as SGHRS and CDR2 as YFSETQ. V dropped 5 bases and J dropped 0; count of bases not matched to a gene: 14. In DNA form, the CDR3 reads TGCGCCAGCAGTTCAAGGGGAGCGGGGACGAGCTCCTACGAGCAGTACTTC. As protein: CASSSRGAGTSSYEQYF.

The chain is built from TRBV18 and TRBJ1-1; 7 bases map to TRBD1. Germline values: CDR1 KGHSH, CDR2 LQKENI. The CDR3 consists of 17 residues. Germline trimming cut 4 bases from V and 3 bases from J; bases unmatched to any gene: 14. CDR3 DNA: TGTGCCAGCTCACTGCCGGGACAGCGAAGAGAGGACACTGAAGCTTTCTTT. It specifies CASSLPGQRREDTEAFF.

The chain couples TRBV7-2 to TRBJ2-3; D uncertain. The CDR3 covers 16 residues. Trimming removed 1 base at V and 8 bases at J, with 19 bases between. CDR1 and CDR2 from the germline V gene are SGHTA and FQGNSA. CDR3 in DNA: TGTGCCAGCAGCTTAGTCTCGGGTCCGAACCGCGGTACGCAGTATTTT. Translation gives CASSLVSGPNRGTQYF.

The chain uses TRBV5-5 and TRBJ1-1; the D gene is possibly TRBD1 (5 bases). Trimming took off 8 bases at V and 6 bases at J, with 17 bases between the two ends. Germline V gene sequence: CDR1 SGHKS, CDR2 YYEKEE (reference sequence). The CDR3 has 13 amino acids. The CDR3 nucleotides read TGTGCCAGTTCCTTGGGGGGTCTCGCTGAAGCTTTCTTT. As protein: CASSLGGLAEAFF.

This clone came up once. The chain uses TRBV19 and TRBJ2-1; TRBD2 aligns across 9 bases. This CDR3 has 16 residues. The V gene's germline CDR1 is LNHDA and CDR2 SQIVND (reference sequence). Trimming removed 7 bases from V and 5 bases from J; junction bases left unmatched: 12. The CDR3 spells CASTSTGLAGNNEQFF. In nucleotides, the CDR3 is TGTGCCAGTACCTCAACGGGCCTAGCGGGAAACAATGAGCAGTTCTTC.

This clone turned up a few times. The CDR3 DNA reads TGTGCCAGCAGCCCGTTTTTGTCCTACGAGCAGTACTTC. Translation: CASSPFLSYEQYF. V and J are TRBV7-9 and TRBJ2-7; no firm D call. The CDR3 loop spans 13 amino acids. Between the trimmed V and J ends, which lost 5 bases and 1 base, there was a span of 9 bases. Germline V gene lookup returns CDR1 SEHNR and CDR2 FQNEAQ (reference sequence). Supplemented by reference TRBV7-9 and TRBJ2-7, the full variable domain reads DTGVSQNPRHKITKRGQNVTFRCDPISEHNRLYWYRQTLGQGPEFLTYFQNEAQLEKSRLLSDRFSAERPKGSFSTLEIQRTEQGDSAMYLCASSPFLSYEQYFGPGTRLTVT.

In this sample, this clone turned up once. The V call is TRBV7-9, the J call TRBJ1-2, with D hard to call. Germline assignment: CDR1 SEHNR and CDR2 FQNEAQ (reference sequence). V was trimmed by 2 bases and J by 8 bases, leaving 9 bases between them. The CDR3 sequence is 12 residues long. The CDR3 loop reads CASSLSGGGYTF. The CDR3 bases are TGTGCCAGCAGCTTAAGTGGAGGCGGCTACACCTTC.

V and J are TRBV13 and TRBJ2-3; D remains ambiguous. Germline CDR1 reads PRHDT; CDR2 reads FYEKMQ (reference sequence). V lost 2 bases, J lost 2 bases, and 5 bases lay in between. The CDR3 covers 13 residues. CDR3 sequence reads: CASSLPSTDTQYF. CDR3 bases: TGTGCCAGCAGCTTACCGTCCACAGATACGCAGTATTTT.

V usage is TRBV5-5 and J usage is TRBJ1-4; 7 bases agree with TRBD1. Germline V CDR1 and CDR2: SGHKS, YYEKEE (reference sequence). The CDR3 is made up of 14 amino acids. With V trimmed by 1 base and J by 7 bases, 4 bases remained unmatched. CDR3 loop: CASSLTGVVEKLFF. Written as DNA, the CDR3 is TGTGCCAGCAGCTTGACAGGGGTGGTTGAAAAACTGTTTTTT.

CDR3 amino acids: CASSPRAGELFF. For the CDR3, the DNA is TGTGCCAGCTCACCCCGAGCCGGGGAGCTGTTTTTT. The V gene is TRBV18, the J gene TRBJ2-2; no reliable D call. V was cut by 3 bases and J by 6 bases, with 5 bases left in between. CDR1 and CDR2 (germline): KGHSH, LQKENI. The CDR3 contains 12 residues.

The CDR3 spells CASSKVGHPGGEQFF. The CDR3 nucleotides are TGTGCCAGCAGCAAAGTTGGGCACCCGGGGGGTGAGCAGTTCTTC. The chain is built from TRBV21-1 and TRBJ2-1; the table assigns TRBD2, which was not confirmed against the DNA. TRBV21-1 is tagged as a pseudogene. The CDR3 length is 15 residues.

V is TRBV28 and J is TRBJ2-1; 9 bases are shared with TRBD1. With V trimmed by 2 bases and J by 9 bases, 11 bases remained unmatched. The length of the CDR3 is 16 residues. In germline, CDR1 is MDHEN, CDR2 SYDVKM. The CDR3 here is CASSLEGDRDQCEQFF. The CDR3 bases are TGTGCCAGCAGTTTAGAAGGGGACAGGGACCAATGTGAGCAGTTCTTC.